This T cell receptor (beta chain) was sequenced during a study of blood T cell repertoires in COVID-19. As for the study in general: Both acute and convalescent COVID-19 samples were obtained from the United States, Italy and Spain. The cDNA or gDNA used as material had been derived from T cells, B-cell-depleted T cells, or PBMCs.

Generated by immunoSEQ multiplex PCR, the TCRdb table keeps only in-frame clones and is missing some. The sample gives tens of thousands of clones, roughly 80% of which show up once; 18% is in the top ten. V gave up 0 bases and J gave up 3 bases, with 9 bases separating them. The germline V gene has CDR1 SGHKS and CDR2 YYEKEE (reference sequence). The CDR3 covers 14 residues. This sequence was found in a woman aged 60-70 years with acute or convalescent COVID-19. The chain carries TRBV5-5 and TRBJ1-1; no firm D call. The sequenced sample consisted of peripheral blood. This chain's CDR3 is CASSLGLADTEAFF. CDR3 sequence (DNA): TGTGCCAGCAGCTTGGGTCTAGCGGACACTGAAGCTTTCTTT.